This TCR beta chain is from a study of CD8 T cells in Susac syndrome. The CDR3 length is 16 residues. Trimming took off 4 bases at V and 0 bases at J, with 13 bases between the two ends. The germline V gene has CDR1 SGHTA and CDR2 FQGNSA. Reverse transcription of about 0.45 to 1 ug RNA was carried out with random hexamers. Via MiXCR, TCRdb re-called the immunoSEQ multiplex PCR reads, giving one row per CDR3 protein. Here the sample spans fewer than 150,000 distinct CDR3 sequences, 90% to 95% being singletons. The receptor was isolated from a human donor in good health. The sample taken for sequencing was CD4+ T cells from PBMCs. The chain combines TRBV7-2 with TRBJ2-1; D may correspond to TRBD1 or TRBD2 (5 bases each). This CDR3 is CASSSGHGGSYNEQFF. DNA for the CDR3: TGTGCCAGCAGCTCCGGGCATGGGGGCTCCTACAATGAGCAGTTCTTC.